The 27 T cell receptor beta chains below all came from one sample that was sequenced in a study of T cell responses to AZD1222 COVID-19 vaccine. Assay used: immunoSEQ multiplex PCR; TCRdb lists only in-frame clones, some missing. The data hold about 160,000 clones, with approximately 90% observed a single time. The input for sequencing was peripheral blood, taken 28 days after the second AZD1222 dose. These receptors originate from an adult who received the AZD1222 COVID-19 vaccine.

The V and J genes are TRBV6-6 and TRBJ1-1; maybe TRBD1 (5 bases). Germline V gene lookup returns CDR1 MNHNY and CDR2 SVGAGI (reference sequence). CDR3 length equals 13 residues. Trimming took 8 bases from V and 6 from J, leaving 16 bases between them. CDR3 in DNA: TGTGCCAGCCGATTACAGACAGTTTCTGAAGCTTTCTTT. Its translation: CASRLQTVSEAFF.

The genes are TRBV5-1 and TRBJ1-3; 7 bases match TRBD1. The ends lost 4 bases at V and 0 bases at J; junction bases unmatched: 4. The CDR3 loop spans 15 amino acids. From germline, CDR1 is SGHRS and CDR2 YFSETQ. The CDR3 here is CASSEQGISGNTIYF. The CDR3 region has the DNA TGCGCCAGCAGCGAACAGGGGATCTCTGGAAACACCATATATTTT.

The genes are TRBV11-1 and TRBJ2-1; D is ambiguous. CDR3 length: 13 residues. Germline V lookup: CDR1 SGHAT, CDR2 FQDESV (reference sequence). Trimming removed 3 bases at V and 7 bases at J, with 10 bases between. This CDR3 is CASSLSALNEQFF. For the CDR3, the DNA is TGTGCCAGCAGCTTGTCAGCCCTTAATGAGCAGTTCTTC.

The chain has TRBV5-4 and TRBJ2-7; D is undetermined. V was shortened by 0 bases and J by 2 bases, with 9 bases between the two germline ends. Germline CDR1 is SGHNT and CDR2 is YYREEE (reference sequence). CDR3 size: 14 residues. For the CDR3, the DNA is TGTGCCAGCAGCTTGGTCCCAGAGACCTACGAGCAGTACTTC. As protein: CASSLVPETYEQYF.

This chain links TRBV9 with TRBJ1-3, with a tentative D call TRBD1 (5 bases). The germline V and J ends were trimmed by 3 bases and 1 base, with 14 bases remaining between them. The CDR3 loop spans 16 amino acids. Per germline, CDR1 SGDLS and CDR2 YYNGEE. This CDR3 is CASSAAPSGSGNTIYF. In DNA form, the CDR3 reads TGTGCCAGCAGCGCCGCCCCCTCAGGGTCTGGAAACACCATATATTTT.

The chain uses TRBV4-2 and TRBJ1-2, with D perhaps matching TRBD1 (5 bases). CDR3 length: 17 residues. Germline-derived CDR1 and CDR2 are LGHNA and YNFKEQ. Deletions cut 2 bases from V and 3 bases from J, with 19 bases between. Written as DNA, the CDR3 is TGTGCCAGCAGCCAACCGGGACCTCAAGTAGAGTACTATGGCTACACCTTC. It specifies CASSQPGPQVEYYGYTF.

This chain links TRBV6-6 with TRBJ2-7; 9 bases match TRBD1. Germline V CDR1 and CDR2: MNHNY, SVGAGI (reference sequence). V was pared by 5 bases and J by 4 bases, with 6 bases of the junction left unmatched. The CDR3 loop spans 14 amino acids. As DNA, the CDR3 is TGTGCCAGCAGTCAATATGGACAGGGGTACGAGCAGTACTTC. Translated, it gives CASSQYGQGYEQYF.

The V and J genes are TRBV7-9 and TRBJ2-1; the D gene is possibly TRBD1 (6 bases). This CDR3 spans 12 amino acids. Germline CDR1 is SEHNR and CDR2 is FQNEAQ (reference sequence). The V and J ends lost 2 bases and 14 bases respectively, with 13 bases between them. The DNA for the CDR3 is TGTGCCAGCAGCTTACCGCGGACAGCTAAGTTCTTC. Encoded protein: CASSLPRTAKFF.

The genes are TRBV6-5 and TRBJ2-7, with D perhaps TRBD1 (5 bases). The V gene's germline CDR1 is MNHEY and CDR2 SVGAGI. Trimming removed 6 bases from V and 4 bases from J, with 10 bases in between. The CDR3 consists of 12 residues. The CDR3 sequence is CASRRQGYEQYF. The DNA for the CDR3 is TGTGCCAGCAGACGCCAGGGTTACGAGCAGTACTTC.

This clone appeared a single time. J is TRBJ1-5 and V is TRBV30; the D gene is possibly TRBD1 (6 bases). CDR1 GTSNPN and CDR2 SVGIG come from the germline V gene (reference sequence). The germline V and J ends were trimmed by 2 bases and 3 bases, with 8 bases remaining between them. This CDR3 spans 13 amino acids. CDR3 sequence (DNA): TGTGCCTGGAGTACAGGGTTCAATCAGCCCCAGCATTTT. It encodes CAWSTGFNQPQHF.

The chain is built from TRBV5-1 and TRBJ2-1; TRBD1 might be the D (6 bases). Germline CDR1 SGHRS, CDR2 YFSETQ. The CDR3 covers 13 residues. Between the trimmed V and J ends, which lost 1 base and 7 bases, there was a span of 9 bases. The CDR3 is CASSLYRANEQFF. The CDR3 nucleotides read TGCGCCAGCAGCTTGTACAGGGCGAATGAGCAGTTCTTC.

V is TRBV27 and J is TRBJ2-1, with D perhaps TRBD2 (5 bases). With 4 bases removed from V and 12 bases from J, the gap between germline ends came to 13 bases. CDR1 is MNHEY, CDR2 SMNVEV, per germline (reference sequence). The CDR3 consists of 12 residues. CDR3: CASSSRGSGQFF. The CDR3 DNA is TGTGCCAGCAGTTCGCGTGGCAGCGGGCAGTTCTTC.

The V call is TRBV11-2, the J call TRBJ1-2, with D unresolved. Between the trimmed V and J ends, which lost 5 bases and 4 bases, there was a span of 11 bases. Germline CDR1 is SGHAT and CDR2 is FQNNGV. The CDR3 has 13 residues. CDR3 in DNA: TGTGCCAGCAGCCGAACGGACGGCTATGGCTACACCTTC. It translates to CASSRTDGYGYTF.

This chain uses TRBV18 with TRBJ2-5; D gene ambiguous. This CDR3 has 11 residues. Trimming cost V 6 bases and J 4 bases, with 6 bases left between them. Germline CDR1 and CDR2: KGHSH and LQKENI. DNA for the CDR3: TGTGCCAGCTCGGCAGGAGAGACCCAGTACTTC. It translates to CASSAGETQYF.

The chain is built from TRBV10-3 and TRBJ1-5, with D perhaps TRBD1 (6 bases). This CDR3 region has 14 residues. Germline V gene data show CDR1 as ENHRY and CDR2 as SYGVKD. Deletions cut 5 bases from V and 1 base from J, with 9 bases between. CDR3 loop: CAISLTGSNQPQHF. In nucleotides, the CDR3 is TGTGCCATCAGTCTTACAGGGAGCAATCAGCCCCAGCATTTT.

The chain links TRBV5-1 to TRBJ2-5; TRBD1 aligns across 7 bases. V lost 4 bases, J lost 2 bases, and 11 bases stayed unmatched. Germline CDR1 reads SGHRS; CDR2 reads YFSETQ. This CDR3 has 16 residues. The CDR3 DNA is TGCGCCAGCAGCCAGGACAGGCAGTTGGCTCAAGAGACCCAGTACTTC. Translating it yields CASSQDRQLAQETQYF.

V and J are TRBV5-1 and TRBJ2-2; D unresolved. V was cut by 5 bases and J by 5 bases, with 13 bases left in between. Germline values: CDR1 SGHRS, CDR2 YFSETQ. This CDR3 spans 14 amino acids. Here the CDR3 reads CASRYQERTGELFF. In DNA, the CDR3 is TGCGCCAGCAGGTATCAAGAGAGAACCGGGGAGCTGTTTTTT. Full variable domain (missing parts from reference TRBV5-1 and TRBJ2-2): KAGVTQTPRYLIKTRGQQVTLSCSPISGHRSVSWYQQTPGQGLQFLFEYFSETQRNKGNFPGRFSGRQFSNSRSEMNVSTLELGDSALYLCASRYQERTGELFFGEGSRLTVL.

DNA for the CDR3: TGCAGGCCCGGAGGCTATGGCTACACCTTC. This sequence encodes CRPGGYGYTF. The V gene is TRBV20-1, the J gene TRBJ1-2; D unclear. CDR1 and CDR2 from the germline V gene are DFQATT and SNEGSKA (reference sequence). The CDR3 runs 10 residues.

This chain connects TRBV27 to TRBJ2-3; the D gene is possibly TRBD1 (6 bases). The CDR3 is 13 residues long. The germline V gene encodes CDR1 MNHEY and CDR2 SMNVEV (reference sequence). The V and J ends lost 2 bases and 6 bases respectively, with 9 bases between them. This CDR3 is CASSLQGKDTQYF. Written as DNA, the CDR3 is TGTGCCAGCAGTTTACAGGGGAAGGATACGCAGTATTTT.

The chain recombines TRBV11-3 with TRBJ1-1; D ambiguous. Germline V gives CDR1 SGHNT, CDR2 YENEEA. V shed 5 bases and J shed 1 base, with 11 bases lying between them. The CDR3 has 14 residues. CDR3 sequence (DNA): TGTGCCAGCAGCCAAGAGGCGGGGAACACTGAAGCTTTCTTT. It codes for CASSQEAGNTEAFF.

The chain uses TRBV7-8 and TRBJ1-3, with a possible D match to TRBD1 (5 bases). Germline lookup yields CDR1 SGHVS and CDR2 FQNEAQ. The CDR3 is 18 residues long. V was shortened by 1 base and J by 1 base, with 17 bases between the two germline ends. The CDR3 DNA sequence: TGTGCCAGCAGCTTAGGGGGGGTAGCAGGCTATTCTGGAAACACCATATATTTT. Translation: CASSLGGVAGYSGNTIYF.

The gene calls are TRBV6-6 and TRBJ1-5, with 8 bases matching TRBD1. V shed 11 bases, J shed 1 base, and the junction held 10 bases outside the gene matches. From germline, CDR1 is MNHNY and CDR2 SVGAGI (reference sequence). This CDR3 contains 15 residues. For the CDR3, the DNA is TGTGCCGGCGGTGACAGGGGATTAAGCAATCAGCCCCAGCATTTT. The encoded protein is CAGGDRGLSNQPQHF.

This clone was recorded a few times. The chain carries TRBV10-2 and TRBJ1-5; no reliable D call. This CDR3 is built from 15 residues. V lost 4 bases and J 2 bases, leaving 12 bases between the germline ends. CDR1 is WSHSY, CDR2 SAAADI, per germline. DNA for the CDR3: TGCGCCAGCAGTGTCCGACGCGACGGCAATCAGCCCCAGCATTTT. Amino acids: CASSVRRDGNQPQHF.

This clone was detected once. V gene TRBV15 combines with J gene TRBJ2-3; TRBD2 aligns across 10 bases. Germline V gene sequence: CDR1 LNHNV, CDR2 YYDKDF (reference sequence). The CDR3 has 15 amino acids. The V gene end was trimmed by 8 bases and the J gene end by 2 bases; junction bases not matched to a gene: 7. The CDR3: CATSQRGGNTDTQYF. The CDR3 DNA reads TGTGCCACCTCTCAGCGGGGGGGAAACACAGATACGCAGTATTTT.

J is TRBJ2-7 and V is TRBV11-2, with TRBD1 matching 7 bases. The ends lost 4 bases at V and 3 bases at J; junction bases unmatched: 12. Germline V gene lookup returns CDR1 SGHAT and CDR2 FQNNGV. CDR3 length: 16 amino acids. Here the CDR3 DNA reads TGTGCCAGCAGCTCCGGACCGGGGACAGAGATCTACGAGCAGTACTTC. Amino acids: CASSSGPGTEIYEQYF.

Written as DNA, the CDR3 is TGTGCCAGCAGCGAAGGACAGACCAATCAGCCCCAGCATTTT. Encoded protein: CASSEGQTNQPQHF. The chain is built from TRBV3-1 (or the pseudogene TRBV3-2) and TRBJ1-5; possible D gene TRBD1, 6 bases. V was trimmed by 5 bases and J by 3 bases, leaving 11 bases between them. The CDR3 spans 14 residues. Germline loops: CDR1 LGHDT, CDR2 YNNKEL (reference sequence).

This chain links TRBV7-2 with TRBJ2-1, with D uncertain. CDR3 length: 12 amino acids. Trimming cost V 2 bases and J 9 bases, with 8 bases left between them. The germline V gene has CDR1 SGHTA and CDR2 FQGNSA. The CDR3 region is CASSLNRGEQFF. CDR3 nucleotide sequence: TGTGCCAGCAGCTTAAATCGCGGTGAGCAGTTCTTC.